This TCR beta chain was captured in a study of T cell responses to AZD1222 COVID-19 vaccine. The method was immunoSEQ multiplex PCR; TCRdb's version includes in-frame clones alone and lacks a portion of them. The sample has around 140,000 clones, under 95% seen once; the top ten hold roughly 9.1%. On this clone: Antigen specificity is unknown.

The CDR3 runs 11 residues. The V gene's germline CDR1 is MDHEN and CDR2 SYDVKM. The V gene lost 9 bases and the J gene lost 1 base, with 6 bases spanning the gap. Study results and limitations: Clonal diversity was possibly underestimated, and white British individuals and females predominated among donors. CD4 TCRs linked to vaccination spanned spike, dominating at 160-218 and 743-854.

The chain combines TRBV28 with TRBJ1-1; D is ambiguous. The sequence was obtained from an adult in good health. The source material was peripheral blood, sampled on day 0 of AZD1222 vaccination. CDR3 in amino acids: CASRKNTEAFF. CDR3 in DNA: TGTGCCAGTCGGAAGAACACTGAAGCTTTCTTT.